The 4 T cell receptor beta chains below come from one sample, sequenced in a study of blood T cell repertoires in COVID-19. TCRdb's copy holds only in-frame clones and misses some; the assay was immunoSEQ multiplex PCR. Of 65,000 to 70,000 clones in the sample, roughly 80% are singletons; the top ten hold roughly 21%. Sequencing was performed on peripheral blood. The source of these receptors is a human donor in a cohort sampled during active COVID-19.

The chain recombines TRBV4-1 with TRBJ2-1, with D hard to call. There are 15 residues in the CDR3. Germline values: CDR1 MGHRA, CDR2 YSYEKL. With 1 base removed from V and 5 bases from J, the gap between germline ends came to 12 bases. CDR3 sequence: CASSQGHLADNEQFF. Written as DNA, the CDR3 is TGCGCCAGCAGCCAAGGGCACCTGGCCGACAATGAGCAGTTCTTC.

The chain uses TRBV13 and TRBJ1-6; the match to TRBD1 covers 9 bases. Germline CDR1 is PRHDT and CDR2 is FYEKMQ (reference sequence). V was clipped by 5 bases and J by 10 bases; unmatched bases: 6. The CDR3 runs 14 residues. The DNA for the CDR3 is TGTGCCAGCAGCCCACAGGGGGCAGGATCACCCCTCCACTTT. Translating gives CASSPQGAGSPLHF.

This chain uses TRBV29-1 with TRBJ2-3, with 13 positions matching TRBD2. Germline V gene sequence: CDR1 SQVTM, CDR2 ANQGSEA. J lost 1 base, V lost 4 bases, and 2 bases had no gene match. The CDR3 length is 15 residues. CDR3 coding DNA: TGCAGCGTTGGGGGGACTAGCGGGGGCACAGATACGCAGTATTTT. Translation: CSVGGTSGGTDTQYF.

This clone was counted a few times. The chain has TRBV6-6 and TRBJ2-1; D is possibly TRBD2 (6 bases). CDR3 length equals 11 residues. Germline V CDR1 and CDR2: MNHNY, SVGAGI (reference sequence). The CDR3 loop is CVAEGRNEQFF. In DNA, the CDR3 is TGTGTCGCCGAAGGGAGGAATGAGCAGTTCTTC.